The rows below give T cell receptor beta chains drawn from one sample of a study of tumor and adjacent non-tumor tissue in lung cancer. Each CDR3 protein is one row after TCRdb ran MiXCR on the multiplex PCR reads. The table shows some 51,000 distinct CDR3 sequences, with around 60% occurring only once. Sequences were obtained from distant non-tumor lung tissue. The source is a woman aged 70 to 79 with non-small cell lung cancer. Each CDR3 is given with its conserved first and last residue. The D gene is left open where the match is weak. Expanded clones are given a class, and other clones once, few, many or no size at all.

J: TRBJ2-1
V: TRBV29-1
D: TRBD1
size: NA
DNA: TGCAGCGTTGCGGACAGGCGACATTACAATGGGCAGTTCTTC
CDR3: CSVADRRHYNGQFF

J: TRBJ2-7
V: TRBV6-2/TRBV6-3
D: TRBD2
size: few
DNA: TGTGTCAGCAGCCTCCTAGCGGCCTACGAGCAGTACTTC
CDR3: CVSSLLAAYEQYF

J: TRBJ1-2
V: TRBV30
D: TRBD1
size: many
DNA: TGTGCCTGGAGGACACAGGGGGCAGGCTATGGCTACACCTTC
CDR3: CAWRTQGAGYGYTF

J: TRBJ2-7
V: TRBV12-3/TRBV12-4
D: TRBD2
size: NA
DNA: TGTGCCAGAAGGAGCGGGAGCGACTACGAGCAGTACTTC
CDR3: CARRSGSDYEQYF

J: TRBJ1-5
V: TRBV30
D: NA
size: many
DNA: TGTGCCTGGAGTGACACTTCGACGACGGTTGATAGCAATCAGCCCCAGCATTTT
CDR3: CAWSDTSTTVDSNQPQHF

J: TRBJ2-5
V: TRBV20-1
D: NA
size: many
DNA: TGCAGTGCTACTATCAGCGGAGGAAAAGGAGACCGGGAGACCCAGTACTTC
CDR3: CSATISGGKGDRETQYF

J: TRBJ2-1
V: TRBV29-1
D: NA
size: NA
DNA: TGCAGCGTTGAAGGGCAGGGCTCCTACAATGAGCAGTTCTTC
CDR3: CSVEGQGSYNEQFF

J: TRBJ2-1
V: TRBV28
D: NA
size: many
DNA: TGTGCCAGCAGCCCCTCTCGAACCTACAATGAGCAGTTCTTC
CDR3: CASSPSRTYNEQFF

J: TRBJ2-5
V: TRBV14
D: TRBD1
size: many
DNA: TGTGCCAGCAGCCAGGTCCGGGACAGGGCCTATGAAACCCAGTACTTC
CDR3: CASSQVRDRAYETQYF

J: TRBJ2-5
V: TRBV4-2
D: TRBD2
size: NA
DNA: TGTGCCAACAGCGTCCGACTAGCGGCCGAAGGGGAGACCCAATACTTC
CDR3: CANSVRLAAEGETQYF

J: TRBJ2-1
V: TRBV6-2/TRBV6-3
D: NA
size: NA
DNA: TGTACCGGCAGTTACTCTGGCCAAACCTACAATGAGCAGTTCTTC
CDR3: CTGSYSGQTYNEQFF

J: TRBJ2-3
V: TRBV5-1
D: NA
size: NA
DNA: TGCGCCAGCAAGCCGAGAGGCCGCACAGATACGCAGTATTTT
CDR3: CASKPRGRTDTQYF

J: TRBJ1-1
V: TRBV5-1
D: NA
size: many
DNA: TGCGCCAGCAGCTTGTTGATCCGGGGAAACACTGAAGCTTTCTTT
CDR3: CASSLLIRGNTEAFF

J: TRBJ1-5
V: TRBV11-2
D: TRBD1
size: many
DNA: TGTGCCAGCAGCCCGACAGGGGGGGATCAGCCCCAGCATTTT
CDR3: CASSPTGGDQPQHF

J: TRBJ2-7
V: TRBV10-3
D: NA
size: many
DNA: TGTGCCATCAGTGCGGGTACCATGGGCGAGCAGTACTTC
CDR3: CAISAGTMGEQYF

J: TRBJ2-3
V: TRBV6-2/TRBV6-3
D: NA
size: many
DNA: TGTGCCAGCAGCAGAGCCCCGGGGCGTGATACGCAGTATTTT
CDR3: CASSRAPGRDTQYF

J: TRBJ1-1
V: TRBV29-1
D: NA
size: NA
DNA: TGCGGCGCCCTAGGGCAGGGTCACACTGAAGCTCTCTTT
CDR3: CGALGQGHTEALF

J: TRBJ1-1
V: TRBV5-6
D: NA
size: NA
DNA: TGTGCCAGCAGCACGACCGGACTGGACACTGAAGCTTCCTTT
CDR3: CASSTTGLDTEASF

J: TRBJ1-1
V: TRBV20-1
D: NA
size: NA
DNA: TGCAGTGTTAGAGAAGGAGTTATGAACACTGAAGCTTTCTTT
CDR3: CSVREGVMNTEAFF

J: TRBJ2-3
V: TRBV5-6
D: NA
size: NA
DNA: TGTGTCAGCAACTTCCCCACAGATACGCAGTATTTT
CDR3: CVSNFPTDTQYF

J: TRBJ2-2
V: TRBV4-2
D: NA
size: NA
DNA: TGTGCCAGCAGCCAATATTGGGCCACGAATACCGGGGAGCTATTTTTT
CDR3: CASSQYWATNTGELFF

J: TRBJ2-7
V: TRBV29-1
D: NA
size: NA
DNA: TGCAGCGTTGAAGAGGGGTCCTCCTATGAGCAGTACTTC
CDR3: CSVEEGSSYEQYF

J: TRBJ1-1
V: TRBV10-2
D: NA
size: NA
DNA: TGCGCCAGCAATGAGTGGAGCACTCTGCACACTGAAGTTTTCTTT
CDR3: CASNEWSTLHTEVFF

J: TRBJ2-3
V: TRBV4-1
D: NA
size: few
DNA: TGCGCCAGCAGCCAAGGAGGACCTTCTAGTACAAATACGCAGTATTTT
CDR3: CASSQGGPSSTNTQYF

J: TRBJ1-6
V: TRBV2
D: NA
size: NA
DNA: TGTGCCAGCAGTGGTTTCGATAGGTCATCACCCCTCCACTTT
CDR3: CASSGFDRSSPLHF

J: TRBJ1-1
V: TRBV6-6
D: NA
size: NA
DNA: TGTGCCAACAGTTACCATGGTACGTACACTGAAGCTTTCTTT
CDR3: CANSYHGTYTEAFF

J: TRBJ2-2
V: TRBV12-3/TRBV12-4
D: TRBD1
size: NA
DNA: TGTGCCGGCAGTTCGGACAGGGGGCTAGGCGGGGAGCTGTTTTTT
CDR3: CAGSSDRGLGGELFF

J: TRBJ2-1
V: TRBV6-2/TRBV6-3
D: NA
size: many
DNA: TGTGCCAGCAGTTACTCTCTCAACGGTGAGCAGTTCTTC
CDR3: CASSYSLNGEQFF